This is a list of T cell receptor beta chains from one sample in a study of control samples from healthy donors and cancer patients. The repertoire was sequenced with immunoSEQ multiplex PCR; TCRdb's copy has only in-frame clones and lacks some. The sample has about 170,000 clones, just over 85% seen once. What was sequenced was blood. Every receptor here comes from a woman aged 25 to 39 in good health. The CDR3 runs from the conserved cysteine through the conserved F or W. A D gene is named only where the DNA matches it firmly. Expanded clones get a size class; other rows say once, few or many, or leave the size out.

v_gene,abundance,d_gene,j_gene,CDR3aa,CDR3nt
TRBV5-1,NA,TRBD1,TRBJ1-5,CASSTGTGGNQPQHF,TGCGCCAGCAGCACCGGGACAGGGGGCAATCAGCCCCAGCATTTT
TRBV28,NA,NA,TRBJ2-1,CASSSAGSSSNEQFF,TGTGCCAGCAGTTCGGCAGGGTCGAGCAGCAATGAGCAGTTCTTC
TRBV18,NA,NA,TRBJ1-2,CASSPPDSFNYGYTF,TGTGCCAGCTCACCACCGGACAGCTTTAACTATGGCTACACCTTC
TRBV19,NA,NA,TRBJ2-1,CASLDYQRGNEQFF,TGTGCCAGTCTGGACTACCAAAGGGGGAATGAGCAGTTCTTC
TRBV19,NA,TRBD2,TRBJ2-3,CASSDGGVVNTQYF,TGTGCCAGTAGTGATGGGGGGGTGGTGAATACGCAGTATTTT
TRBV5-8,NA,TRBD1,TRBJ1-1,CASSLARGTGGPNTEAFF,TGTGCCAGCAGCTTGGCCAGGGGCACAGGGGGCCCGAACACTGAAGCTTTCTTT
TRBV6-1,NA,NA,TRBJ1-1,CASSDIWGTEAFF,TGTGCCAGCAGTGACATCTGGGGGACTGAAGCTTTCTTT
TRBV6-5,NA,NA,TRBJ1-4,CASTPHGAEEKLFF,TGTGCCAGCACCCCTCATGGGGCGGAAGAAAAACTGTTTTTT
TRBV11-1,NA,NA,TRBJ2-7,CASSLVGAHEQYF,TGTGCCAGCAGCTTAGTGGGAGCCCACGAGCAGTACTTC
TRBV30,NA,NA,TRBJ1-1,CAWSWGTGRAEAFF,TGTGCCTGGAGCTGGGGGACGGGCCGCGCTGAAGCTTTCTTT
TRBV7-9,NA,NA,TRBJ2-1,CASEPIALDSGVRNEQFF,TGTGCCAGCGAACCCATAGCCCTGGACAGCGGGGTGCGAAATGAGCAGTTCTTC
TRBV28,NA,NA,TRBJ2-1,CASSLSPEQFF,TGTGCCAGCAGTTTATCCCCCGAGCAGTTCTTC
TRBV7-9,NA,NA,TRBJ1-1,CASSLPAGDAFF,TGTGCCAGCAGCCTCCCTGCAGGAGACGCTTTCTTT
TRBV5-1,once,NA,TRBJ1-6,CASSLDRVSPLHF,TGCGCCAGCAGCTTGGATCGGGTCTCACCCCTCCACTTT
TRBV5-1,once,TRBD2,TRBJ2-3,CASSLAVAGPTDTQYF,TGCGCCAGCAGCTTGGCGGTAGCGGGCCCCACAGATACGCAGTATTTT
TRBV5-1,NA,NA,TRBJ2-6,CASSVDGRGSGANVLTF,TGCGCCAGCAGCGTGGACGGCCGCGGCTCTGGGGCCAACGTCCTGACTTTC
TRBV6-5,NA,NA,TRBJ1-1,CATPGAARAFF,TGTGCCACCCCCGGGGCGGCGCGGGCTTTCTTT
TRBV6-1,NA,TRBD1,TRBJ1-1,CASSEAGGFTEAFF,TGTGCCAGCAGTGAAGCAGGGGGCTTCACTGAAGCTTTCTTT
TRBV19,NA,NA,TRBJ1-1,CASSIDRSGAEAFF,TGTGCCAGTAGTATAGATCGAAGCGGCGCTGAAGCTTTCTTT
TRBV28,NA,TRBD2,TRBJ2-3,CASSSALAGATDTQYF,TGTGCCAGCAGTTCCGCTCTAGCGGGAGCCACAGATACGCAGTATTTT
TRBV7-9,NA,NA,TRBJ1-2,CASSWEGGANYGYTF,TGTGCCAGCAGCTGGGAGGGAGGTGCCAACTATGGCTACACCTTC
TRBV7-2,NA,TRBD2,TRBJ2-5,CASSFSRGAGPETQYF,TGTGCCAGCAGCTTCTCGCGTGGAGCGGGGCCGGAGACCCAGTACTTC
TRBV14,NA,NA,TRBJ1-1,CASSRTTGVNTEAFF,TGTGCCAGCAGCCGGACGACAGGAGTGAACACTGAAGCTTTCTTT
TRBV7-8,NA,NA,TRBJ1-1,CASSLLGSVRGGTEAFF,TGTGCCAGCAGCTTACTTGGTTCGGTTAGGGGAGGAACTGAAGCTTTCTTT
TRBV2,NA,TRBD2,TRBJ2-7,CASSPTSGRAGEQYF,TGTGCCAGCAGTCCAACTAGCGGGAGGGCCGGCGAGCAGTACTTC
TRBV2,NA,NA,TRBJ1-5,CASSDPRGRQPQHF,TGTGCCAGCAGTGATCCCAGGGGACGGCAGCCCCAGCATTTT
TRBV24-1,NA,NA,TRBJ2-5,CATSDLGPPGETQYF,TGTGCCACCAGTGATTTGGGGCCCCCCGGAGAGACCCAGTACTTC
TRBV2,NA,NA,TRBJ1-1,CANHREVNTEAFF,TGTGCCAACCACAGGGAGGTGAACACTGAAGCTTTCTTT
TRBV29-1,few,TRBD1,TRBJ1-1,CSVEGPGTAGVYTEAFF,TGCAGCGTTGAAGGTCCCGGGACAGCAGGGGTATACACTGAAGCTTTCTTT
TRBV3-1/TRBV3-2,NA,TRBD2,TRBJ2-3,CASSQIGGGPSTDTQYF,TGTGCCAGCAGCCAAATCGGGGGGGGCCCTAGCACAGATACGCAGTATTTT
TRBV13,NA,NA,TRBJ2-7,CASSLAGANEQYF,TGTGCCAGCAGCTTAGCGGGGGCGAACGAGCAGTACTTC
TRBV4-2,NA,NA,TRBJ2-7,CASSQVRGRGAYEQYF,TGTGCCAGCAGCCAAGTGCGGGGCAGGGGGGCCTACGAGCAGTACTTC